This T cell receptor (beta chain) was captured by sequencing in a study of cytomegalovirus exposure and HLA in healthy donors. Study-level results: In a later analysis, a missense DCLRE1C variant was linked to TCR beta V- and J-gene trimming. Indistinguishability led to the exclusion of some V segments, TRBV6-2 and TRBV6-3 included.

As for the donors, each was a healthy bone marrow donor. CDR1 and CDR2 from the germline V gene are KGHSH and LQKENI. This CDR3 region has 13 residues. Trimming took 3 bases from V and 4 from J, leaving 9 bases between them. As regards this clone: Antigen unknown.

Researchers ran the PCR with 60 Vbeta and 13 Jbeta primers. The method was immunoSEQ multiplex PCR; TCRdb's version includes in-frame clones alone and lacks a portion of them. There are about 160,000 clones in the sample; roughly 79% occur only once, and 13% lies in the top ten. The TCR originated in a woman aged 50 to 65 in good health and CMV-seronegative. The chain carries TRBV18 and TRBJ1-2; D uncertain. Sequenced material: PBMCs. CDR3 region: CASSPSGSYGYTF. CDR3 DNA: TGTGCCAGCTCACCGTCGGGGAGCTATGGCTACACCTTC.